The TCR beta chain described here comes from a study of shared clonotypes between healthy human individuals. The study's findings and limits: Investigators collected only blood, and repertoires in tissues likely differ. The naive CD4 repertoires of several donors were compared, and approximately 4.5% of clonotypes were shared.

As concerns this clone: As yet, its antigen is unknown.

Researchers partitioned CD4+ cells into CD45RA+ naive and CD45RA-negative memory subsets. Germline V CDR1 and CDR2: SGHRS, YFSETQ. This CDR3 contains 15 residues. Trimming at V came to 4 bases and at J to 10 bases, leaving 10 bases not matched to a gene. Across several immunoSEQ plates, the genomic DNA of each subset was split evenly. This table comes from immunoSEQ multiplex PCR, and its TCRdb copy is limited to in-frame clones, with some not included. The sample shows around 2.1 million clones, around 95% of them seen only once. The gene calls are TRBV5-1 and TRBJ1-6; 8 nucleotides line up with TRBD1. Specimen: naive CD4+ T cells sorted from blood. Subset described: CD45RA+ positively selected. The clonotype originates from a man aged 18-30 years in good health. CDR3 DNA sequence: TGCGCCAGCAGCCCGGATGGCAGGGGGCGGTCACCCCTCCACTTT. It encodes CASSPDGRGRSPLHF. The whole variable domain, filled in from reference TRBV5-1 and TRBJ1-6, reads KAGVTQTPRYLIKTRGQQVTLSCSPISGHRSVSWYQQTPGQGLQFLFEYFSETQRNKGNFPGRFSGRQFSNSRSEMNVSTLELGDSALYLCASSPDGRGRSPLHFGNGTRLTVT.